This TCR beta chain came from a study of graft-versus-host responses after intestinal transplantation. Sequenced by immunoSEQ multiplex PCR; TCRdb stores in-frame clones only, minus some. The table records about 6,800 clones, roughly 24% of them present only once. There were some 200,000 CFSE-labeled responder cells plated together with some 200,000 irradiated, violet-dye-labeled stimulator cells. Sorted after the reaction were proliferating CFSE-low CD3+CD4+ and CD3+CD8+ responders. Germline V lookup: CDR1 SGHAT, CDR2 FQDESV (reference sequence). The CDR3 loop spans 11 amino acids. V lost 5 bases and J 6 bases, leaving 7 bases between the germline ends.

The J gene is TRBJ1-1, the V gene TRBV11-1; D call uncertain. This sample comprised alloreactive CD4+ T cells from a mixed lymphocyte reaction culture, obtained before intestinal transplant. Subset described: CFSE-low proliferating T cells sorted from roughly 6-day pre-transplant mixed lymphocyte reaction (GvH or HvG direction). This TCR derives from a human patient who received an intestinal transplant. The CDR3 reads CASSRLAEAFF. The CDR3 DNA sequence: TGTGCCAGCAGCCGGCTGGCTGAAGCTTTCTTT.